This T cell receptor (beta chain) came from a study of cytomegalovirus exposure and HLA in healthy donors (dated by TCRdb to 2016 to 2017). Regarding the research as a whole: According to a later analysis, the roughly 120 validation repertoires were produced on the same platform as the 666 repertoires of the first cohort. The study aimed to test whether cataloging public T cell receptors could reveal signatures of past pathogen exposure. A separate validation cohort of roughly 130 different subjects was used in addition to the approximately 700-subject first cohort. To predict cytomegalovirus infection status, the study combined high-throughput TCR immunosequencing, statistical association of individual TCRs with disease status, and machine learning. Overall study results and their limits: The study listed 150 to 200 TCR beta chains as associated with cytomegalovirus. The classifier was reported to diagnose cytomegalovirus status with high specificity and sensitivity in both the original cohort and the validation cohort. The validation cohort had no HLA typing available for a later analysis, so co-occurrence within that cohort was assessed over all 130 or so repertoires. A later analysis found that TCRs clustered in the first cohort also tended to co-occur in the 95 to 150 validation repertoires, with approximately 95% of cluster scores above 0. Most TCR sequences were seen in very few donors, while some public TCRs were found in many individuals. According to the authors, the approach could potentially be generalized to other disease states and immunological phenotypes. In vitro tests confirmed that three of the cytomegalovirus-associated TCR beta chains recognize cytomegalovirus antigens.

The donors belonged to the validation cohort of over a hundred subjects, which was separate from the 666-subject first cohort. This clone was counted a single time. Which antigen it targets is not known. No per-base quality is available; no much larger clone lies one base away. Libraries came from the immunoSEQ multiplex PCR assay. The study's own analysis went as follows. A statistical classification framework was built for diagnosing cytomegalovirus status from the catalog of TCR beta chain sequences. Held by TCRdb, this immuneACCESS table contains in-frame sequences only and omits some clones. Under half of the omission traces to an unresolved V gene where checked; the cause of the rest is unknown. V and J calls and clone size come straight from that table; D and trimming were deduced from the DNA. For this sample the table gives under 85,000 clones, of which 80% to 95% were detected only once. Of the sample, 5.3% falls within the top ten clones.

The CDR3, from cysteine to phenylalanine, totals 15 residues. The kept DNA is CDR3 alone, 45 bases in frame from the first base. Unmatched junction bases come to 1, with V trimmed by 0 bases and J by 4 bases. The germline V gene provides CDR1 LGHNA and CDR2 YNFKEQ. This clonotype was obtained from a man aged 18 to 30 in good health and CMV-seropositive. Material for sequencing was PBMCs. The rearranged chain carries TRBV4-2 and TRBJ2-2; 8 bases in the junction line up with TRBD2. The DNA is TGTGCCAGCAGCCAAGAGGCGGGGGGCACCGGGGAGCTGTTTTTT. This is translated as CASSQEAGGTGELFF.